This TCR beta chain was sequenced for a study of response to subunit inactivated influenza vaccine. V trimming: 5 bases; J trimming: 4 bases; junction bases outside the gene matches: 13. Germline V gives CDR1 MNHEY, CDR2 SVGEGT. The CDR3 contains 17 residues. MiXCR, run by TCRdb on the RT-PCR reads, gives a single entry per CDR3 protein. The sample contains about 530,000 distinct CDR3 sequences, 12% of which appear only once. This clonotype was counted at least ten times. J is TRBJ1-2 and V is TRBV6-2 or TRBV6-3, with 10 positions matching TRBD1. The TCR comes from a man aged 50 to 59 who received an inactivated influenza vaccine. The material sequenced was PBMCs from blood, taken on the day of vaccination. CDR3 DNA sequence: TGTGCCAGCAGTCCGCGAACGACAGGGGGCCAAATCTATGGCTACACCTTC. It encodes CASSPRTTGGQIYGYTF.